The present T cell receptor (beta chain) was sequenced within a study of blood T cell repertoires in COVID-19. Across the whole study: PBMCs, B-cell-depleted T cells, or T cells provided the cDNA or gDNA that made up the material.

Trimming cost V 6 bases and J 2 bases, with 10 bases left between them. CDR3 length equals 14 residues. CDR1 and CDR2 from the germline V gene are MNHEY and SMNVEV (reference sequence). All enrollees were about 18 to 100 years old and from some 24 US areas. Two negative PCRs, clearance, or symptom resolution had been documented for recovered Cohort 3 donors. Per the authors' pipeline: Researchers report that nucleated cell counts were estimated from reference gene primer amplification. TCRdb's table, derived via immunoSEQ multiplex PCR, lists solely in-frame clones and lacks some. Clone size and the V and J calls come from that table; the DNA yielded D and trimming. The profile shows around 280,000 clones, around 88% of them singletons.

This receptor was obtained from a woman between 35 and 50 years old who had recovered from COVID-19. V is TRBV27 and J is TRBJ2-2; D call uncertain. Specimen: PBMCs or T cells enriched from blood (not recorded which). The DNA of the CDR3 is TGTGCCAGCAGGCCTCTAAGAAACACCGGGGAGCTGTTTTTT. Its protein is CASRPLRNTGELFF.